The clone carrying this T cell receptor beta chain was picked up one time. Its target is not known. This specimen comes from a study of pediatric ulcerative colitis. On the study more broadly: Most patients had pancolitis, and two had left-sided colitis.

Rectal tissue came from one to two pinch biopsies taken at colonoscopy. General study findings and limits: Two rectal CDR3 clonotypes occurred in all ulcerative colitis patients. Compared with controls, ulcerative colitis showed greater blood-rectum clone sharing.

Each sample received Survey-level depth of up to 500,000 reads. This table comes from immunoSEQ multiplex PCR, and its TCRdb copy is limited to in-frame clones, with some not included. The repertoire holds about 15,000 clones, with less than 80% as singletons. Germline V gene sequence: CDR1 MNHNY, CDR2 SVGAGI (reference sequence). This CDR3 has 13 residues. J was trimmed by 6 bases and V by 8 bases; bases with no gene match: 6. The V call is TRBV6-6, the J call TRBJ2-2, with 7 bases matching TRBD2. The sequence came from a girl aged 5 to 17 with moderate ulcerative colitis. What was sequenced was gut tissue. CDR3 sequence reads: CASSPTSPGELFF. Here the CDR3 DNA reads TGTGCCAGCTCCCCGACTAGCCCCGGGGAGCTGTTTTTT.